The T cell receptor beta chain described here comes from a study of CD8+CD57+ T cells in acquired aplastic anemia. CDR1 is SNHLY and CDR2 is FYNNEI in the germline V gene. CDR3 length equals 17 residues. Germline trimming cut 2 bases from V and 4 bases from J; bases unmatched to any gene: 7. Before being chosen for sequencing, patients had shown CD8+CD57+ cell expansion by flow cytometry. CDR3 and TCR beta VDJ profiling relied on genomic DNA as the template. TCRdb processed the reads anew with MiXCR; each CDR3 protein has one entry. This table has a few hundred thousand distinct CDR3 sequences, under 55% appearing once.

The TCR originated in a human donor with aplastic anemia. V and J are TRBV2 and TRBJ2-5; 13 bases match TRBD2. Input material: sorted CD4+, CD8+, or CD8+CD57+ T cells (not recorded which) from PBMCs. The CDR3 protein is CASSESTSGGGRETQYF. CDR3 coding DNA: TGTGCCAGCAGTGAAAGTACTAGCGGGGGGGGGCGAGAGACCCAGTACTTC. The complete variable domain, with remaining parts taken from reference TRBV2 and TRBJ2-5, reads EPEVTQTPSHQVTQMGQEVILRCVPISNHLYFYWYRQILGQKVEFLVSFYNNEISEKSEIFDDQFSVERPDGSNFTLKIRSTKLEDSAMYFCASSESTSGGGRETQYFGPGTRLLVL.